This T cell receptor (beta chain) was profiled in a study of cytomegalovirus exposure and HLA in healthy donors. Across the whole study: A subsequent analysis stated that the approximately 120 validation repertoires were run on the same platform as the roughly 670 first-cohort repertoires. Study outcomes and limitations: Reports described diagnosis of cytomegalovirus status by the classifier as highly specific and sensitive. Generally TCR sequences proved uncommon, though certain public TCRs appeared in numerous donors. TCR beta chains numbering some 150 were designated cytomegalovirus-associated.

V was clipped by 3 bases and J by 4 bases; unmatched bases: 12. The germline CDR1 and CDR2 sequences are SGHTA and FQGNSA. The CDR3 runs 17 residues. Using immunoSEQ multiplex PCR, the repertoire was profiled, and TCRdb retains in-frame clones only, with some absent. In the table there are some 180,000 clones, 86% of which are singletons. Notes on this clone: Its antigen is currently unknown.

This TCR came from a man in his thirties or forties in good health and CMV-seropositive. The chain joins TRBV7-2 to TRBJ2-3; 8 bases fit TRBD2. The sequenced sample consisted of PBMCs. The CDR3 DNA is TGTGCCAGCAGCTTCCTAGCCGGCGGGGGGAGGTCAGATACGCAGTATTTT. It translates to CASSFLAGGGRSDTQYF.